The clone carrying this TCR beta chain showed up just a few times. Its antigen is not known. This record belongs to a study of cytomegalovirus exposure and HLA in healthy donors. Points from the study as a whole: Indistinguishable V segments such as TRBV6-2 and TRBV6-3 were excluded. In a later analysis, HLA-C alleles had the fewest associated TCRs, DRB1 alleles the most. Later work showed greater clonal expansion in HLA-associated TCR beta chains than in equally common others.

Germline V gene data show CDR1 as MDHEN and CDR2 as SYDVKM. The V end was cut by 3 bases, the J end by 8 bases, with 25 bases between. This CDR3 is built from 18 residues. PCR involved 60 Vbeta and 13 Jbeta primers. TCRdb keeps only in-frame clones here, not all; method: immunoSEQ multiplex PCR. The sample contains some 140,000 clones, more than 75% of which appear only once. The clonotype was recovered from a man aged 25 to 40 in good health and CMV-seropositive. The V gene is TRBV28, the J gene TRBJ1-4; possibly TRBD1 for D (6 bases). Sequencing used PBMCs. The CDR3 DNA is TGTGCCAGCAGTTTGCTTCGTTTAGGGGGAACCGGTGGGGAAAAACTGTTTTTT. Translated: CASSLLRLGGTGGEKLFF.